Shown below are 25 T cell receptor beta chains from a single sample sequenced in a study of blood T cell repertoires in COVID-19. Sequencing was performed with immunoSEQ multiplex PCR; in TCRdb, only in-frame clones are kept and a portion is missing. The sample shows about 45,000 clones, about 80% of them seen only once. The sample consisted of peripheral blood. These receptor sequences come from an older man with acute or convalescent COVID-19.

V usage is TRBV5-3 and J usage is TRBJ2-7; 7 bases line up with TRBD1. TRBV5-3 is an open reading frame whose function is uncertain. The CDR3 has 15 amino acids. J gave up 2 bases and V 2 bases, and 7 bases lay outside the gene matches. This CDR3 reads CARSFDGQGAYEQYF. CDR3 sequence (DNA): TGTGCCAGAAGCTTTGACGGGCAGGGGGCCTACGAGCAGTACTTC.

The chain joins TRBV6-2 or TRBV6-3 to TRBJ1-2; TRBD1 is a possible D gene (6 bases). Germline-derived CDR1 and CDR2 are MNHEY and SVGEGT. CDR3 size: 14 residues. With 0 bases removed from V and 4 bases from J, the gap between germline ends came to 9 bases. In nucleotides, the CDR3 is TGTGCCAGCAGTTACTCGAGGACAGTCTATGGCTACACCTTC. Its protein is CASSYSRTVYGYTF.

The CDR3 DNA reads as TGTGCCAGCAGCCAAGCAAGTCCGCGTGAAAAACTGTTTTTT. As protein: CASSQASPREKLFF. This chain joins TRBV3-1 (or the pseudogene TRBV3-2) and TRBJ1-4; D not resolved. There are 14 residues in the CDR3. Germline V lookup: CDR1 LGHDT, CDR2 YNNKEL (reference sequence). Trimming removed 1 base from V and 7 bases from J, with 10 bases in between.

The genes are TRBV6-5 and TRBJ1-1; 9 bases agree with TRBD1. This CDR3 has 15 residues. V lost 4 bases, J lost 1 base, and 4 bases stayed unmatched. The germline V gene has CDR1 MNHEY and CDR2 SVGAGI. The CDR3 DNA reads TGTGCCAGCAGTTGGACAGGGGCTTCGAACACTGAAGCTTTCTTT. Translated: CASSWTGASNTEAFF.

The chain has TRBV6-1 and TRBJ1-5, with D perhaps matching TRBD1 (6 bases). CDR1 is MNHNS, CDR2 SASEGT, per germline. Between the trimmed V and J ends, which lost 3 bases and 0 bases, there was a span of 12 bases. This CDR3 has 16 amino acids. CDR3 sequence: CASSEGGGYSNQPQHF. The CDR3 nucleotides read TGTGCCAGCAGTGAGGGAGGGGGGTATAGCAATCAGCCCCAGCATTTT.

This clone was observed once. The CDR3 DNA follows: TGTGCCAGCAGTTTTGCCCAGGGGAAATATCAGCCCCAGCATTTT. This translates into CASSFAQGKYQPQHF. This chain joins TRBV28 and TRBJ1-5, with a possible D match to TRBD1 (6 bases). CDR3 length equals 15 residues. Trimming removed 3 bases from V and 5 bases from J, with 14 bases in between. Germline V gene sequence: CDR1 MDHEN, CDR2 SYDVKM.

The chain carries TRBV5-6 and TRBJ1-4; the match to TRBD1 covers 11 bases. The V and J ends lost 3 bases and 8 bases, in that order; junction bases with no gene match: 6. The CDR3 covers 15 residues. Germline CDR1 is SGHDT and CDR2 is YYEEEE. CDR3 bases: TGTGCCAGCAGCTACGGACAGGGGGCTCTAGAAAAACTGTTTTTT. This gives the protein CASSYGQGALEKLFF.

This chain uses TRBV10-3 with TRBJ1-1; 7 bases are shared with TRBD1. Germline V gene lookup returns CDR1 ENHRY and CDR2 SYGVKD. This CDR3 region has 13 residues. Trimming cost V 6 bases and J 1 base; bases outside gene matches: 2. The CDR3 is CAIRGTANTEAFF. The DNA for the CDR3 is TGTGCCATCAGAGGGACAGCGAACACTGAAGCTTTCTTT.

The DNA of the CDR3 is TGCGCCAGCAGACAGGGACAGGGGGATCAGCCCCAGCATTTT. Protein: CASRQGQGDQPQHF. The chain combines TRBV5-1 with TRBJ1-5, with 11 bases lining up with TRBD1. CDR1 SGHRS and CDR2 YFSETQ come from the germline V gene. V was pared by 5 bases and J by 5 bases, with 3 bases of the junction left unmatched. The CDR3 spans 14 residues.

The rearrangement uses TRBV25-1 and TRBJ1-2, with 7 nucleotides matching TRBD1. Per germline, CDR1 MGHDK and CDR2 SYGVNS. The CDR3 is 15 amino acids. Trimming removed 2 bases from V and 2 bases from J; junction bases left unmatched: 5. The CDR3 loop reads CASSERIGGNYGYTF. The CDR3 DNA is TGTGCCAGCAGTGAAAGGATAGGGGGCAACTATGGCTACACCTTC.

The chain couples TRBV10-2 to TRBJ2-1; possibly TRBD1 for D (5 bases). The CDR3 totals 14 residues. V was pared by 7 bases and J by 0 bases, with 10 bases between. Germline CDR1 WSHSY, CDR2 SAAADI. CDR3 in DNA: TGCGCCAGCACCCCAGACAGCTCCTACAATGAGCAGTTCTTC. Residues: CASTPDSSYNEQFF.

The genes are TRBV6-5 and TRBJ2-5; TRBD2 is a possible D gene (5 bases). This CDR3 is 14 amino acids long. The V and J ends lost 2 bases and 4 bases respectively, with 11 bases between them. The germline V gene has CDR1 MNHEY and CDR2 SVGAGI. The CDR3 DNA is TGTGCCAGCAGTTACGAGAACCGGGGAGAGACCCAGTACTTC. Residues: CASSYENRGETQYF.

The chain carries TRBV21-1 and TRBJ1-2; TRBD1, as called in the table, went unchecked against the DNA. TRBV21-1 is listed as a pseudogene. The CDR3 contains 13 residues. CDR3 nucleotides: TGTGCCAGCCCGAGCGGACAGGGTCATGGCTACACCTTC. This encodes CASPSGQGHGYTF.

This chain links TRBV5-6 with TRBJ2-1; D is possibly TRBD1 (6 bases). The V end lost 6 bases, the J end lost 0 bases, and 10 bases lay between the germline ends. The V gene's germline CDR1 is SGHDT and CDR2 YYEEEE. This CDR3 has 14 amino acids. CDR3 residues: CASTGQVSYNEQFF. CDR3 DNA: TGTGCCAGCACGGGACAAGTCTCCTACAATGAGCAGTTCTTC.

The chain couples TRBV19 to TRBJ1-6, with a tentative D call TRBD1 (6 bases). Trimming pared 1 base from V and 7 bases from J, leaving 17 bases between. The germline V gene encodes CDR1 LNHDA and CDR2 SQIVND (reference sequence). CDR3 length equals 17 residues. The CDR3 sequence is CASSIAQSRGVNSPLHF. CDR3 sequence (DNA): TGTGCCAGTAGTATAGCCCAGAGCAGGGGCGTAAATTCACCCCTCCACTTT.

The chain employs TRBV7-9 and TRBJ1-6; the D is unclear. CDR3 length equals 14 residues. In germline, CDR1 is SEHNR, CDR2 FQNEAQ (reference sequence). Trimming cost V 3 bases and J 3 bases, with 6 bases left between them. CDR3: CASSFGYYNSPLHF. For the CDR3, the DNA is TGTGCCAGCAGCTTCGGGTACTATAATTCACCCCTCCACTTT.

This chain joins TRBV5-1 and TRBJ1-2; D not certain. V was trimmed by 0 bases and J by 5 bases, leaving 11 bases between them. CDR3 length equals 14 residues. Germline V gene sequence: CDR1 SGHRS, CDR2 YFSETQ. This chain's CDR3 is CASSLGGGLYGYTF. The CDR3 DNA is TGCGCCAGCAGCTTGGGCGGCGGGTTATATGGCTACACCTTC. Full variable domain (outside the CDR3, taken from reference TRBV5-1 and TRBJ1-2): KAGVTQTPRYLIKTRGQQVTLSCSPISGHRSVSWYQQTPGQGLQFLFEYFSETQRNKGNFPGRFSGRQFSNSRSEMNVSTLELGDSALYLCASSLGGGLYGYTFGSGTRLTVV.

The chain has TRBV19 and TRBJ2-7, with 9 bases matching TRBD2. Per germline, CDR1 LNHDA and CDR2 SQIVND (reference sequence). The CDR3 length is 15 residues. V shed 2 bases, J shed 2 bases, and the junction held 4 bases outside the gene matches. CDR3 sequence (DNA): TGTGCCAGTAGTATACTGGCTAGCGGGGCCTACGAGCAGTACTTC. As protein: CASSILASGAYEQYF. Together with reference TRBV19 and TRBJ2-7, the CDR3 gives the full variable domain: DGGITQSPKYLFRKEGQNVTLSCEQNLNHDAMYWYRQDPGQGLRLIYYSQIVNDFQKGDIAEGYSVSREKKESFPLTVTSAQKNPTAFYLCASSILASGAYEQYFGPGTRLTVT.

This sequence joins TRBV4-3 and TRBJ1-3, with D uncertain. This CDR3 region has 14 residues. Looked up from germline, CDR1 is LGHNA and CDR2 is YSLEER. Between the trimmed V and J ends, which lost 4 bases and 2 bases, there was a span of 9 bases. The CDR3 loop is CASSPGRAGNTIYF. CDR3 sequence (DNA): TGCGCCAGCAGCCCCGGGAGGGCTGGAAACACCATATATTTT.

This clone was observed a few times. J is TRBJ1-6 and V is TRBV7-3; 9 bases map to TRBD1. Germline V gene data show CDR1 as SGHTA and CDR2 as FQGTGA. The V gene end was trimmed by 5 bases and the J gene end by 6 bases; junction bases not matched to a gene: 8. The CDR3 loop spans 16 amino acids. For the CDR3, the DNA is TGTGCCAGCAGCGCGGACAGGGGACGGGGTAATTCACCCCTCCACTTT. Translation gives CASSADRGRGNSPLHF.

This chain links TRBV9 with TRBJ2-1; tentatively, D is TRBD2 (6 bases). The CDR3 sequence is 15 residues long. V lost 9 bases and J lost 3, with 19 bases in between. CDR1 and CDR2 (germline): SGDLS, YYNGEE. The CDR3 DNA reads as TGTGCCACGCATGGGCGGGGACGATACTACAATGAGCAGTTCTTC. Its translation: CATHGRGRYYNEQFF.

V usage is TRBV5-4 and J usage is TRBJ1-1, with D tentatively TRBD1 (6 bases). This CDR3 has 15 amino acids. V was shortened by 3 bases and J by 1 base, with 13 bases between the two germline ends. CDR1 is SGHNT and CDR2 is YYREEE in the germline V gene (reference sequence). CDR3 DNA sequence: TGTGCCAGCAGCTCACAGGGCCCGCAGAACACTGAAGCTTTCTTT. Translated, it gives CASSSQGPQNTEAFF.

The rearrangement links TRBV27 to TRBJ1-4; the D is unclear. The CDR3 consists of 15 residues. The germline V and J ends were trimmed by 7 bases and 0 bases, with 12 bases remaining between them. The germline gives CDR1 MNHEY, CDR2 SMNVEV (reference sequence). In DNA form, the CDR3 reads TGTGCCAGCAAAAACTATCGTTCAACTAATGAAAAACTGTTTTTT. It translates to CASKNYRSTNEKLFF.

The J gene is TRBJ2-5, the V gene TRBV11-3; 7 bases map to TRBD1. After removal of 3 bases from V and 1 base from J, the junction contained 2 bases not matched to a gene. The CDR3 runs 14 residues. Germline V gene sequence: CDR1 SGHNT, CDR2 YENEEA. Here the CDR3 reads CASSFHRGQETQYF. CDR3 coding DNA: TGTGCCAGCAGCTTTCACAGGGGCCAAGAGACCCAGTACTTC.

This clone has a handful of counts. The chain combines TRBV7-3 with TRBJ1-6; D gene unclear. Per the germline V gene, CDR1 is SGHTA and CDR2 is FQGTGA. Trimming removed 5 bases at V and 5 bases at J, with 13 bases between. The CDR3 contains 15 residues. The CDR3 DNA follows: TGTGCCAGCAGCCAAAAGGCGAGGGATAATTCACCCCTCCACTTT. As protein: CASSQKARDNSPLHF.